The subject of this entry is one T cell receptor (beta chain). This clone appeared once. Its antigen is still unknown. The input lacks base qualities; no much larger clone sits a single base away. Libraries were prepared through the immunoSEQ multiplex PCR assay. TCRdb re-hosts the immuneACCESS table, in-frame sequences only. Its copies lack some clones; in the studies checked, an unresolved V gene accounts for under half of them, and the cause for the rest is not known. Counted in this sample were 80,000 or so clones; 85% to 95% of them appeared once. The top ten constitute 5% to 6.5% of the sample. The sample is drawn from a study of control samples from healthy donors and cancer patients (dated by TCRdb to 2018 to 2021). Sequenced input: blood. The TCR comes from a woman aged 55-69 years in good health.

The sequence in DNA is TGTGCCAGCAGCCAGGGAGGACAGGGAAGATCTAATGAAAAACTGTTTTTT. Its protein reads: CASSQGGQGRSNEKLFF. The chain couples TRBV14 to TRBJ1-4; 8 central nucleotides agree with TRBD1. Ends trimmed: V by 3 bases, J by 3 bases; bases unmatched to a gene: 9. Measured from the cysteine to the phenylalanine, the CDR3 is 17 residues long. Only CDR3 DNA is held: 51 bases, read in frame from base 1. Taken from the germline V gene, the CDR1 and CDR2 loops are SGHDN and FVKESK. The entire variable domain, with the stretches around the CDR3 drawn from the reference TRBV14 and TRBJ1-4 proteins, is EAGVTQFPSHSVIEKGQTVTLRCDPISGHDNLYWYRRVMGKEIKFLLHFVKESKQDESGMPNNRFLAERTGGTYSTLKVQPAELEDSGVYFCASSQGGQGRSNEKLFFGSGTQLSVL.